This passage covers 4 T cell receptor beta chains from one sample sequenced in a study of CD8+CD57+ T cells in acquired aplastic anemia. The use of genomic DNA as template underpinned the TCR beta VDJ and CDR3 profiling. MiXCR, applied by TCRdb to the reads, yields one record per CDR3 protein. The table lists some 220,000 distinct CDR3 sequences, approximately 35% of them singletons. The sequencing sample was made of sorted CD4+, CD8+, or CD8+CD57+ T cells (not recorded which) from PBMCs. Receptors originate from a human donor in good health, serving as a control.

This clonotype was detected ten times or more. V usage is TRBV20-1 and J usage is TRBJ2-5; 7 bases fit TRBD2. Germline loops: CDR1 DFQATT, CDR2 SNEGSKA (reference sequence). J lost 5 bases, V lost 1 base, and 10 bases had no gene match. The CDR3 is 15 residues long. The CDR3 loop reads CSARVPGRASETQYF. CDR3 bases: TGCAGTGCTAGAGTGCCAGGGAGGGCGAGCGAGACCCAGTACTTC.

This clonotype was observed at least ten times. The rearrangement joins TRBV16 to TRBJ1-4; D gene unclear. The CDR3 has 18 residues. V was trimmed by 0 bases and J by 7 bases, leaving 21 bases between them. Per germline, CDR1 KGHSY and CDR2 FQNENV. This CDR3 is CASSQSVHPGEAGEKLFF. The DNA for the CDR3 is TGTGCCAGCAGCCAATCCGTCCACCCGGGCGAGGCGGGTGAAAAACTGTTTTTT.

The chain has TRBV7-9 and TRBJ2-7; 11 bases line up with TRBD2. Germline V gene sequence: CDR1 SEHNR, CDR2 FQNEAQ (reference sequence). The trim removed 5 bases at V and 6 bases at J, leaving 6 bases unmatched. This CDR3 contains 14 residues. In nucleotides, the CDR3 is TGTGCCAGCAGCAGTCCCGGGACTAGCGGCGAGCAGTACTTC. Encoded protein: CASSSPGTSGEQYF. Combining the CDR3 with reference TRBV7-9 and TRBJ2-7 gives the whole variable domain DTGVSQNPRHKITKRGQNVTFRCDPISEHNRLYWYRQTLGQGPEFLTYFQNEAQLEKSRLLSDRFSAERPKGSFSTLEIQRTEQGDSAMYLCASSSPGTSGEQYFGPGTRLTVT.

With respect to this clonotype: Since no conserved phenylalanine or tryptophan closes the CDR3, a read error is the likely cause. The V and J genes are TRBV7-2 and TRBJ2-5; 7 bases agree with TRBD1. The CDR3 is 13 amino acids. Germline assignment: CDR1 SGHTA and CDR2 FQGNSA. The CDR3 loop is CASSPYRGETQYL. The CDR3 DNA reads TGCGCCAGCAGCCCGTACAGGGGCGAGACCCAGTACCTC.